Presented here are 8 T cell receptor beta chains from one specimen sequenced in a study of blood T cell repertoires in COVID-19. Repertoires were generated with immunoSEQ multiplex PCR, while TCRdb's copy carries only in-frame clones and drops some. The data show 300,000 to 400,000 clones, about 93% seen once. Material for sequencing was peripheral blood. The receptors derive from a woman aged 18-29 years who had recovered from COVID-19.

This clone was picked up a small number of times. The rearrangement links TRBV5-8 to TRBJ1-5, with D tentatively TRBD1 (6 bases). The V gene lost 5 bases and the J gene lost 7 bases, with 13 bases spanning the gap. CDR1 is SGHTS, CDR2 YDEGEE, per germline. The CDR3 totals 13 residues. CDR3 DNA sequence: TGTGCCAGCAGGGTGGCGGGGGGCCAGCCCCAGCATTTT. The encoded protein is CASRVAGGQPQHF.

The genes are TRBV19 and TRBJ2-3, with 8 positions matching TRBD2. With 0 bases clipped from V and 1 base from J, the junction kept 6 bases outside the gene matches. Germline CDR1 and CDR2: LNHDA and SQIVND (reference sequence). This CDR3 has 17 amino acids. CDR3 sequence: CASSIDTGTRGTDTQYF. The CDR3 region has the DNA TGTGCCAGTAGTATAGATACTGGGACTAGAGGCACAGATACGCAGTATTTT.

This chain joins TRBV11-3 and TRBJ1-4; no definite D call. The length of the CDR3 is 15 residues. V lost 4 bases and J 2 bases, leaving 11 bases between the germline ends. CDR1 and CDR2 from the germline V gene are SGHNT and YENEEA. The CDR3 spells CASSSGGDTNEKLFF. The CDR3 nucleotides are TGTGCCAGCAGCTCGGGAGGAGATACTAATGAAAAACTGTTTTTT.

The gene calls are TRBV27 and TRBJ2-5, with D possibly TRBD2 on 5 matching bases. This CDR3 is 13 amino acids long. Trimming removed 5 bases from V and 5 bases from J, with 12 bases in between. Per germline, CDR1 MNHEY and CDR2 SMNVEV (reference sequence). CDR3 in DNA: TGTGCCAGCAGTCTCCGGGAAGGGGAGACCCAGTACTTC. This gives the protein CASSLREGETQYF.

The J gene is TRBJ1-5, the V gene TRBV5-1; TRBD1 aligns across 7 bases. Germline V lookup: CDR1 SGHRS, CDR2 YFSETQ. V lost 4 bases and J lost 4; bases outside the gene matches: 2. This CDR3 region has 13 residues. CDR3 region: CASSRQGNQPQHF. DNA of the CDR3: TGCGCCAGCAGCCGACAGGGTAATCAGCCCCAGCATTTT.

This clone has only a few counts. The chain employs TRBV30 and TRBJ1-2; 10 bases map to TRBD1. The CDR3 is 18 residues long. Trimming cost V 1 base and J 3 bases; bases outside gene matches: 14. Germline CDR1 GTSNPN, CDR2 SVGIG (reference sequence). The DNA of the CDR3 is TGTGCCTGGAGTGAGAAGGGACAGGGGACTCCCATTGACTATGGCTACACCTTC. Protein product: CAWSEKGQGTPIDYGYTF. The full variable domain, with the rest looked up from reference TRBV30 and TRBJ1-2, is SQTIHQWPATLVQPVGSPLSLECTVEGTSNPNLYWYRQAAGRGLQLLFYSVGIGQISSEVPQNLSASRPQDRQFILSSKKLLLSDSGFYLCAWSEKGQGTPIDYGYTFGSGTRLTVV.

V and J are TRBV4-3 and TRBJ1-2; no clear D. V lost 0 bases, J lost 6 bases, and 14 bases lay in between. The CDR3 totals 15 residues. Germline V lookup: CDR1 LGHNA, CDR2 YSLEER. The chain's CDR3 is CASSQETESWDGYTF. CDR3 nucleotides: TGCGCCAGCAGCCAAGAAACAGAATCCTGGGATGGCTACACCTTC.

The CDR3 coding sequence is TGCGCCACGGTGCGTGAACAGGTGAACACTGAAGCTTTCTTT. It encodes CATVREQVNTEAFF. This sequence joins TRBV23-1 and TRBJ1-1, with D tentatively TRBD1 (5 bases). TRBV23-1 is reported as an ORF; its role is uncertain. Trimming shortened V by 10 bases and J by 0 bases, and 15 bases separated the two germline ends. The CDR3 covers 14 residues.